The sequence of this T cell receptor (beta chain) was determined in a study of blood T cell repertoires in COVID-19. Patients of the Seattle cohort, enrolled during active infection, were followed longitudinally. The germline V and J ends were trimmed by 2 bases and 0 bases, with 5 bases remaining between them. The CDR3 is made up of 15 amino acids. Germline V gene sequence: CDR1 MNHEY, CDR2 SVGAGI. TCRdb's table, derived via immunoSEQ multiplex PCR, lists solely in-frame clones and lacks some. The table shows around 300,000 clones, with around 88% occurring only once. The sequenced sample was peripheral blood. The TCR sequence derives from a woman aged 30 to 39 with COVID-19, enrolled during active disease. V is TRBV6-5 and J is TRBJ2-6; D is undetermined. CDR3 amino acids: CASSYADSGANVLTF. CDR3 DNA sequence: TGTGCCAGCAGTTACGCGGACTCTGGGGCCAACGTCCTGACTTTC.